The entry that follows covers one T cell receptor beta chain sequence. The antigen is unknown. Collection occurred without any documented infections or immune events in donors. The sample belongs to a study of identifying expanded T cells in peripheral blood. Study-level findings and limits: Across healthy donors, higher total template counts meant significantly greater roughly 2-week count variance.

Sequencing was performed with immunoSEQ multiplex PCR; in TCRdb, only in-frame clones are kept and a portion is missing. The sample lists roughly 92,000 clones, around 89% occurring once. Per germline, CDR1 MNHEY and CDR2 SMNVEV (reference sequence). The CDR3 runs to 14 residues. The V end lost 4 bases, the J end lost 8 bases, and 15 bases lay between the germline ends. This clonotype originated in a person between 18 and 75 years old in good health. The rearrangement uses TRBV27 and TRBJ2-1; D is unresolved. The specimen was blood. In nucleotides, the CDR3 is TGTGCCAGCAGTTCCCCCTCTAGAATCTATGAGCAGTTCTTC. Encoded protein: CASSSPSRIYEQFF.